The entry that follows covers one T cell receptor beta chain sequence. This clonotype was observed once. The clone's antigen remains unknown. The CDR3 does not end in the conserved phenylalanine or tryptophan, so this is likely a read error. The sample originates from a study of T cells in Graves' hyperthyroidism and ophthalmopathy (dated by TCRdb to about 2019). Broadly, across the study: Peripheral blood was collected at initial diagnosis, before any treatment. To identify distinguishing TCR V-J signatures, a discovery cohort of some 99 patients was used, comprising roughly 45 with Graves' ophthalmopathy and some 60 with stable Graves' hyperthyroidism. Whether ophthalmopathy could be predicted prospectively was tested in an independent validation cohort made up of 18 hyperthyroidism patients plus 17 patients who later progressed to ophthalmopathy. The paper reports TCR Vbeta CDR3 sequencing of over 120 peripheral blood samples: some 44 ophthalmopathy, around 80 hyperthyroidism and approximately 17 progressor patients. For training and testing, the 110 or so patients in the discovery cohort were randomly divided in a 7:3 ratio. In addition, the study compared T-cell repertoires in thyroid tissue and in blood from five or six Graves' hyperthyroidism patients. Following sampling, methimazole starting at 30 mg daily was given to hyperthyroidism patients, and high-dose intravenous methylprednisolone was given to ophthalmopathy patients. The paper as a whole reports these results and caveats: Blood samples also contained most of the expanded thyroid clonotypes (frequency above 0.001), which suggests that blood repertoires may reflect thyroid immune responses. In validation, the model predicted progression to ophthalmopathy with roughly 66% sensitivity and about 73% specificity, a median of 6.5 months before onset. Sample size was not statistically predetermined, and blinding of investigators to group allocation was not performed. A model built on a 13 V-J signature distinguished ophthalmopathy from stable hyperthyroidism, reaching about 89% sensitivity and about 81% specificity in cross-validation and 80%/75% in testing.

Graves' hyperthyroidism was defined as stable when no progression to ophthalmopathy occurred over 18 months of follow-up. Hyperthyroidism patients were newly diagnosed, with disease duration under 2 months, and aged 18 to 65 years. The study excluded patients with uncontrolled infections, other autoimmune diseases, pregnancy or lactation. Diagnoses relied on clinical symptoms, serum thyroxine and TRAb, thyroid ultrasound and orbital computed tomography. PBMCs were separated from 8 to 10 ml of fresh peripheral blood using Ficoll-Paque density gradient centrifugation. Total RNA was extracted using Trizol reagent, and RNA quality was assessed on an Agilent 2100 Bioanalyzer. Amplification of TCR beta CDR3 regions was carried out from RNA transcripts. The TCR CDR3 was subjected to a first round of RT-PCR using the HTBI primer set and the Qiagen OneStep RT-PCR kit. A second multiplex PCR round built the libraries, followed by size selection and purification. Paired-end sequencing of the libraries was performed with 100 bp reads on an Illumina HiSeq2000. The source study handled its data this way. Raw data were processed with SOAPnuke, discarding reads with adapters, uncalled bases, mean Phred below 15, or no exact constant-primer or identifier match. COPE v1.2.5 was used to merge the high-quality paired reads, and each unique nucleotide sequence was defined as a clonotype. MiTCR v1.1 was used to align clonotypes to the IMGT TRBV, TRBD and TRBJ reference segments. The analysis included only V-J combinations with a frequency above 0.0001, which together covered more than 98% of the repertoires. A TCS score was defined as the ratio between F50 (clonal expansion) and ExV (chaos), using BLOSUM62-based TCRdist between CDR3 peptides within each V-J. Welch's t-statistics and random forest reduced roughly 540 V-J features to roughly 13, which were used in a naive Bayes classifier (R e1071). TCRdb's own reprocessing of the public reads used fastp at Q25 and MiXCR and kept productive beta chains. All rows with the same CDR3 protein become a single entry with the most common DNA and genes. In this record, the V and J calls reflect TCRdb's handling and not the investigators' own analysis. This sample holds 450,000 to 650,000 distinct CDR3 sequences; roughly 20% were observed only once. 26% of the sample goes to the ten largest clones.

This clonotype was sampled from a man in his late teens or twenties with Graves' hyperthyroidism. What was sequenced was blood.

The nucleotides are TGTGCCAGCAGCCGACAGGGGTTACTTGGAAACACCATATATGTT. This gives the protein CASSRQGLLGNTIYV. The rearranged segments are TRBV11-3 and TRBJ1-3; TRBD1 lines up with 8 middle nucleotides. A total of 15 residues make up the CDR3, ends included. The only DNA kept is the CDR3, 45 bases in frame from the first base. V loses 5 bases at its end and J loses 3 bases; junction bases beyond the gene matches: 6. The germline V gene sets CDR1 to SGHNT and CDR2 to YENEEA.